Listed below are T cell receptor beta chains from one sample, sequenced in a study of T-cell memory formation after mild COVID-19. TCRdb re-derived calls from the 5' RACE reads in MiXCR, one entry per CDR3 protein. The profile shows under 650,000 distinct CDR3 sequences, approximately 19% of them singletons. The sequenced material came from PBMCs or a T cell subset sorted from them (not recorded which). The origin of the receptors is an adult woman who had mild COVID-19 (a few samples of this study predate the infection). Cell type and time point are not known. The CDR3 runs from the conserved cysteine through the conserved F or W.

v_call,j_call,cdr3_aa
TRBV6-1,TRBJ1-1,CASSGRSMNTEAFF
TRBV27,TRBJ2-1,CASSQNLGGYEQFF
TRBV24-1,TRBJ1-4,CATSDWRGMDEKLFF
TRBV5-1,TRBJ1-2,CASSLDRGRNYGYTF
TRBV7-9,TRBJ2-7,CASSSRDLHYEQYF
TRBV27,TRBJ1-2,CASSLSGSFKGYTF
TRBV7-2,TRBJ2-2,CASTRGEHTGELFF
TRBV10-3,TRBJ1-2,CAISESEGQGNYGYTF
TRBV4-1,TRBJ2-2,CASSPSGVGELFF
TRBV7-9,TRBJ2-2,CASNSAQGVTNTGELFF
TRBV14,TRBJ2-7,CASSQRQGAGGLKQYF
TRBV5-1,TRBJ1-3,CASSQGQGEWSGNTIYF
TRBV5-1,TRBJ2-5,CASGSGPQETQYF
TRBV15,TRBJ1-1,CATSRPLGRGTGGPGTEAFF
TRBV28,TRBJ2-1,CASRQGSGIYNEQFF
TRBV5-1,TRBJ2-1,CASSLSAGNEQFF
TRBV5-6,TRBJ2-2,CASSGLLAGGNTGELFF
TRBV4-2,TRBJ2-7,CASSQDSGVYEQYF
TRBV4-1,TRBJ1-4,CASSQDPPEATNEKLFF
TRBV12-3/TRBV12-4,TRBJ1-2,CASTGQNYGYTF
TRBV10-3,TRBJ2-1,CAISDQVLQFF
TRBV5-1,TRBJ2-3,CASSSGQVLGTDTQYF
TRBV18,TRBJ2-7,CASSLGRAHEQYF
TRBV7-9,TRBJ1-2,CASSLEVPLDGYGYTF
TRBV7-3,TRBJ2-7,CASSPAGLAGVSEQYF
TRBV6-5,TRBJ1-2,CASSYSRFSVRGLGYTF
TRBV5-6,TRBJ2-3,CASSLDGTSGFTDTQYF
TRBV7-9,TRBJ1-1,CASSLKGTGTDEAFF
TRBV19,TRBJ2-2,CASIDRGLTGELFF
TRBV7-3,TRBJ2-2,CASSGTGTSGRAFDTGELFF
TRBV19,TRBJ1-1,CASTTTREVSAFF
TRBV4-1,TRBJ1-2,CASSHPGAALDGYTF
TRBV7-9,TRBJ2-3,CASSFGFTDTQYF
TRBV29-1,TRBJ1-1,CSVAHGGTEAFF
TRBV10-3,TRBJ1-1,CAISESGAGAFF
TRBV12-3/TRBV12-4,TRBJ2-3,CASSDPGGGAEDTQYF